This TCR beta chain was retrieved from a study of early T cells in non-severe SARS-CoV-2 infection. Study at large: It was bulk RNA from unsorted whole blood that was sequenced, and the chains were unpaired. Findings and limits, study-wide: Missing private and CD4 specificities, VDJdb matching favored anti-spike CD8 responses.

Individual cDNA molecules each received unique molecular identifiers attached to them. TCRdb reanalysed the 5' RACE reads using MiXCR and keeps one entry per CDR3 protein. The table includes nearly 45,000 distinct CDR3 sequences, 11% detected once. Trimming left V 7 bases short and J 2 bases short, with 18 bases between. This CDR3 is 16 amino acids long. The germline V gene encodes CDR1 SGHTA and CDR2 FQGNSA. In its sample, this clonotype was seen a few times. The antigen is not known. This chain connects TRBV7-2 to TRBJ2-1; D assignment may be TRBD1 or TRBD2 (5 bases each). The sample was whole blood. The sequence was obtained from an adult who was a healthcare worker with PCR-confirmed SARS-CoV-2 infection or an uninfected control (not recorded which). CDR3 sequence (DNA): TGTGCCAGCACCCTCACCGGGGCCAGCCCCTACAATGAGCAGTTCTTC. Residues: CASTLTGASPYNEQFF.